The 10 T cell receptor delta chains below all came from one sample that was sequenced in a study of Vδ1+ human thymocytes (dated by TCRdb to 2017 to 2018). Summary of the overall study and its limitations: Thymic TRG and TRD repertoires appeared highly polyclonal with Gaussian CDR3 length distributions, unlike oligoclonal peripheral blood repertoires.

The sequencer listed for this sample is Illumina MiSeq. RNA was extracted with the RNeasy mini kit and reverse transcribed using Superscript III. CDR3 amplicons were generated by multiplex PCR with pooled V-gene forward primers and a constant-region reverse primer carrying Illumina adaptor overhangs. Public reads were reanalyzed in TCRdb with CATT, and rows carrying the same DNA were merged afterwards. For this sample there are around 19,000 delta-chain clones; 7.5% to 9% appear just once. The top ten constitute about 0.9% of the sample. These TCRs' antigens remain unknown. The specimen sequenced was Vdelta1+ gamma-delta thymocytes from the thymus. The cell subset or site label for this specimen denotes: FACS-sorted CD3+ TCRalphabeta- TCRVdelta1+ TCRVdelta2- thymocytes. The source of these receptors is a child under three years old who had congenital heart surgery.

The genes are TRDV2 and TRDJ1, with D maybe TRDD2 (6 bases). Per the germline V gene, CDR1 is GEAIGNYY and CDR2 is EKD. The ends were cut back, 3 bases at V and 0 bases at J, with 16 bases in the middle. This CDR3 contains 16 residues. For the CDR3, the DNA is TGTGCCTGTGACTCCTACTCAACCACGTACACCGATAAACTCATCTTT. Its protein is CACDSYSTTYTDKLIF.

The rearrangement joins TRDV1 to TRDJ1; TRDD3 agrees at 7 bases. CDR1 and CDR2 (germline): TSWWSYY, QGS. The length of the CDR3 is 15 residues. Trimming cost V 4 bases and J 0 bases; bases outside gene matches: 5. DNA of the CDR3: TGTGCTCTTGGGGGTTTGGGGGGATACACCGATAAACTCATCTTT. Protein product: CALGGLGGYTDKLIF.

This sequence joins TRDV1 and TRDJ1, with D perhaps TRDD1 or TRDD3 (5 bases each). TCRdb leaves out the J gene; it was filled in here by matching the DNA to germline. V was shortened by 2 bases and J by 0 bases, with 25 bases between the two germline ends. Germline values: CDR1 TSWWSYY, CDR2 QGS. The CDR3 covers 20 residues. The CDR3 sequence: CALGEVPTGVNRNYTDKLIF. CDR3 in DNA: TGTGCTCTTGGGGAAGTCCCGACGGGGGTGAATAGAAACTACACCGATAAACTCATCTTT.

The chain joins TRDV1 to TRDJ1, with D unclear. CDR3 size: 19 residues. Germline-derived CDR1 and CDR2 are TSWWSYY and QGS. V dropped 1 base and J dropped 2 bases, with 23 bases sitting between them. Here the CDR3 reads CALGERAEYSLCLTDKLIF. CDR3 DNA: TGTGCTCTTGGGGAACGAGCTGAGTATTCCCTCTGTCTTACCGATAAACTCATCTTT.

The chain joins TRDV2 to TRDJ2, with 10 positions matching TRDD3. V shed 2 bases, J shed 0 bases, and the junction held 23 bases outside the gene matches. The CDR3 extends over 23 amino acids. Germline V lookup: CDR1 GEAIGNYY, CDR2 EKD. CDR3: CACDILISGVLGDFEALTAQLFF. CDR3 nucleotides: TGTGCCTGTGACATCCTAATTTCCGGCGTACTGGGGGATTTCGAAGCTTTGACAGCACAACTCTTCTTT.

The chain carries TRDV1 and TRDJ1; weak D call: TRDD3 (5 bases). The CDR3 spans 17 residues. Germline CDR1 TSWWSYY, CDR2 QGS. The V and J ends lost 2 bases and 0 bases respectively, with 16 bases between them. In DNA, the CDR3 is TGTGCTCTTGGGGAAATGGGAAGGTGGGGCCACACCGATAAACTCATCTTT. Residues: CALGEMGRWGHTDKLIF.

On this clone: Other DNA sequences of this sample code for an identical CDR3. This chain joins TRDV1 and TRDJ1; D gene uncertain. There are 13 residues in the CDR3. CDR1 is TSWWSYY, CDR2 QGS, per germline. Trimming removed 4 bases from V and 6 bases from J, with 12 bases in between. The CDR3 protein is CALGGSFPHKLIF. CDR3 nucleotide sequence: TGTGCTCTTGGGGGGTCTTTCCCCCATAAACTCATCTTT.

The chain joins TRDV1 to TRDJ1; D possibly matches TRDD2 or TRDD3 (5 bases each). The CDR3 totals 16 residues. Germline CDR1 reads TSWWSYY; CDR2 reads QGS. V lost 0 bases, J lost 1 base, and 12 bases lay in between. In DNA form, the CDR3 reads TGTGCTCTTGGGGAACTCCTACAGGGGGTCACCGATAAACTCATCTTT. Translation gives CALGELLQGVTDKLIF.

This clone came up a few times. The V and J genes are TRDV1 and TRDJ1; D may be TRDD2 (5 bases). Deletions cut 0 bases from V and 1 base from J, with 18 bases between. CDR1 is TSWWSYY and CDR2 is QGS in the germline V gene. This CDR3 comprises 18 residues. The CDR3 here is CALGELPLAILFTDKLIF. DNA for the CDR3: TGTGCTCTTGGGGAACTTCCCCTTGCCATCCTATTCACCGATAAACTCATCTTT.

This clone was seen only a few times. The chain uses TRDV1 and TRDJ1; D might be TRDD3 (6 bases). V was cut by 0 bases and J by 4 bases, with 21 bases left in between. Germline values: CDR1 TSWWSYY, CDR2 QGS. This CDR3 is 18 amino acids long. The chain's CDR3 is CALGELKVPLYWDDKLIF. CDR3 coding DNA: TGTGCTCTTGGGGAACTTAAGGTCCCCCTATACTGGGACGATAAACTCATCTTT.